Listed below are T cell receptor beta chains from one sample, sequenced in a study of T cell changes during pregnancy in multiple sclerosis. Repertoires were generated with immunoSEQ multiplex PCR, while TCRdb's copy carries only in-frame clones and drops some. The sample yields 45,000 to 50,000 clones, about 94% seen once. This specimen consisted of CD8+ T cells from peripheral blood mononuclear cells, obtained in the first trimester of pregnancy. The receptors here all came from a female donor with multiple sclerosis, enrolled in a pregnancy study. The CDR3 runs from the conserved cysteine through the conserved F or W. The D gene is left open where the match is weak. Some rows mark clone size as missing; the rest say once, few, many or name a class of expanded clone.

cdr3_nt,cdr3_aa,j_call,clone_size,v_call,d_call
TGTGCCAGCAGGGGACTAGCGGCTTTCACAGATACGCAGTATTTT,CASRGLAAFTDTQYF,TRBJ2-3,NA,TRBV2,TRBD2
TGTGCCAGCAGTTTAAGCGCCCGGGATACGCAGTATTTT,CASSLSARDTQYF,TRBJ2-3,NA,TRBV28,NA
TGTGCCAGCAGTTTATTCGGGGGAGGCGCTGGAAACACCATATATTTT,CASSLFGGGAGNTIYF,TRBJ1-3,NA,TRBV27,NA
TGTGCCAGCTCACTCAGGGAAAACTCCTACGAGCAGTACTTC,CASSLRENSYEQYF,TRBJ2-7,NA,TRBV18,NA
TGTGCCAGCAGTGGCCGGGACAGGGGCAATGAGCAGTTCTTC,CASSGRDRGNEQFF,TRBJ2-1,NA,TRBV2,TRBD1
TGCGCCAGCAGCCAAGATAAGGTTGGAGGGAACGAGCAGTACTTC,CASSQDKVGGNEQYF,TRBJ2-7,NA,TRBV4-3,NA
TGCGCCAGCAGCAAACGACTCAGCGGGGAAAAAGAGACCCAGTACTTC,CASSKRLSGEKETQYF,TRBJ2-5,medium-sized,TRBV4-1,TRBD2
TGTGCCAGCAGTCCTCCCTGGGGACAGTCCTATGGCTACACCTTC,CASSPPWGQSYGYTF,TRBJ1-2,NA,TRBV6-4,TRBD1
TGTGCCAGCGGGACTGCCCACCCCCAGCAGTTCTTC,CASGTAHPQQFF,TRBJ2-1,NA,TRBV6-6,NA
TGTGCCAGCAGCCTCGGACAGGGAATATATTTCAATCAGCCCCAGCATTTT,CASSLGQGIYFNQPQHF,TRBJ1-5,NA,TRBV7-8,TRBD1
TGTGCCAGCAGCTTGCGCGATAACAGCTATTTCCCAGCTTTCTTT,CASSLRDNSYFPAFF,TRBJ1-1,NA,TRBV5-6,NA
TGTGCCAGCAGCGCCCTAACTAGCTCCGGGGAGCTGTTTTTT,CASSALTSSGELFF,TRBJ2-2,NA,TRBV11-3,NA
TGTGCCACCAGCAGCGGAGAGAGCTCCTATAATTCACCCCTCCACTTT,CATSSGESSYNSPLHF,TRBJ1-6,NA,TRBV15,NA
TGCGCCAGCAGCCTCCAGACAGCTACTGAAGCTTTCTTT,CASSLQTATEAFF,TRBJ1-1,NA,TRBV5-1,NA
TGTGCCAGCAGCTTGGCCGGGACAGGGGATACCGGGGAGCTGTTTTTT,CASSLAGTGDTGELFF,TRBJ2-2,NA,TRBV7-3,TRBD1
TGTGCCAGCAGTTACCGGGACAGGGCGATCAATGAGCAGTTCTTC,CASSYRDRAINEQFF,TRBJ2-1,NA,TRBV27,TRBD1
TGTGCCAGTAGTATGTCAGGGGCGAGCAATCAGCCCCAGCATTTT,CASSMSGASNQPQHF,TRBJ1-5,NA,TRBV19,NA
TGCGCCAGCAGTCTGACAGAGAACACTGAAGCTTTCTTT,CASSLTENTEAFF,TRBJ1-1,NA,TRBV5-1,NA
TGTGCCAGCAGCTTAACGGCAGGGGCAACAGATACGCAGTATTTT,CASSLTAGATDTQYF,TRBJ2-3,NA,TRBV11-2,NA
TGTGCCAGCAGCTTCAAGGGGGTCTACTCCTACGAGCAGTACTTC,CASSFKGVYSYEQYF,TRBJ2-7,NA,TRBV5-5,NA
TGTGCCAGCAGTTCAAGAGGCCCCTACAATGAGCAGTTCTTC,CASSSRGPYNEQFF,TRBJ2-1,NA,TRBV27,NA
TGTGCCAGCAGTACAGGGGTAACGGATGGCTACACCTTC,CASSTGVTDGYTF,TRBJ1-2,once,TRBV27,TRBD1
TGCGCCAGCAGCTTGGGACTAGCGGGAGGGCATGCTAGCACAGATACGCAGTATTTT,CASSLGLAGGHASTDTQYF,TRBJ2-3,NA,TRBV5-1,TRBD2
TGCAGCGTCGGCGACAGGGGGCCTTACGAGCAGTACTTC,CSVGDRGPYEQYF,TRBJ2-7,NA,TRBV29-1,TRBD1
TGTGCCAGTAGTATTTTCTGGACAGGGGATGGGGATCAGCCCCAGCATTTT,CASSIFWTGDGDQPQHF,TRBJ1-5,NA,TRBV19,TRBD1
TGTGCCAGCAGCTTTGGGGCCCGCGATTGGCAGGGGATCTCCTACGAGCAGTACTTC,CASSFGARDWQGISYEQYF,TRBJ2-7,NA,TRBV5-8,NA
TGTGCCAGCAGCTTAATCCGGCAGGGGGGACACTATGGCTACACCTTC,CASSLIRQGGHYGYTF,TRBJ1-2,NA,TRBV7-8,TRBD1
TGCAGCGCCGGGACTAGCGGGAGGAATGAGCAGTTCTTC,CSAGTSGRNEQFF,TRBJ2-1,NA,TRBV29-1,TRBD2
TGTGCCAGCAGCGTAGATGGACTGCTGAGCTCCTACAATGAGCAGTTCTTC,CASSVDGLLSSYNEQFF,TRBJ2-1,NA,TRBV9,NA
TGTGCCAGCAGTTTAAGCGCGGGAGGGCCCACAGATACGCAGTATTTT,CASSLSAGGPTDTQYF,TRBJ2-3,NA,TRBV27,TRBD2
TGTGCCAGCAGTGATACGGGACAGAACTATGGCTACACCTTC,CASSDTGQNYGYTF,TRBJ1-2,once,TRBV27,TRBD1
TGTGCCAGCAGCCTCACGACATCTCACGAGCAGTACTTC,CASSLTTSHEQYF,TRBJ2-7,NA,TRBV5-4,NA
TGTGCCAGCAGCTTACAGGGGATGGGGGGCTACACCTTC,CASSLQGMGGYTF,TRBJ1-2,NA,TRBV7-3,NA